These 31 T cell receptor beta chains share one sample of origin, sequenced in a study of blood T cell repertoires in COVID-19. Libraries were prepared by immunoSEQ multiplex PCR; TCRdb keeps only in-frame clonotypes and omits some of them. The top ten hold more than 6.5% of the sample, which has some 240,000 clones, 85% seen once. Sequences were obtained from PBMCs or T cells enriched from blood (not recorded which). Every receptor here comes from a woman in her fifties or sixties who had been exposed to COVID-19.

The V gene is TRBV7-3, the J gene TRBJ2-7, with D tentatively TRBD2 (6 bases). The V gene's germline CDR1 is SGHTA and CDR2 FQGTGA. The CDR3 consists of 16 residues. The ends were cut back, 5 bases at V and 6 bases at J, with 23 bases in the middle. Here the CDR3 DNA reads TGTGCCAGCAGCACCTCTCCTAGACACGTGGGGGGCGAGCAGTACTTC. Translated, it gives CASSTSPRHVGGEQYF.

The chain uses TRBV5-8 and TRBJ1-1; 7 nucleotides align to TRBD1. V gave up 3 bases and J gave up 13 bases; unmatched junction bases: 6. CDR3 length equals 11 residues. Germline assignment: CDR1 SGHTS and CDR2 YDEGEE. CDR3 sequence (DNA): TGTGCCAGCAGCTGGGGACAGCACGGTTTCTTT. Amino acids: CASSWGQHGFF.

CDR3 residues: CASGDNLFF. The DNA of the CDR3 is TGTGCCAGCGGGGACAACCTGTTTTTT. The chain links TRBV19 to TRBJ2-2, with D tentatively TRBD1 (6 bases). The CDR3 loop spans 9 amino acids. CDR1 is LNHDA, CDR2 SQIVND, per germline (reference sequence). Trimming shortened V by 9 bases and J by 14 bases, and 10 bases separated the two germline ends.

The chain carries TRBV19 and TRBJ1-2; D gene unclear. The length of the CDR3 is 12 residues. V lost 3 bases and J lost 5, with 7 bases in between. Germline V gene data show CDR1 as LNHDA and CDR2 as SQIVND (reference sequence). CDR3 DNA: TGTGCCAGTAGTATTAGAGGTTATGGCTACACCTTC. This translates into CASSIRGYGYTF.

The chain carries TRBV18 and TRBJ1-2; 7 nucleotides match TRBD1. V was pared by 3 bases and J by 7 bases, with 5 bases of the junction left unmatched. The CDR3 has 13 residues. CDR1 is KGHSH, CDR2 LQKENI, per germline. CDR3 coding DNA: TGTGCCAGCTCACCGGACAGGCGGGGTGGCTACACCTTC. Translating gives CASSPDRRGGYTF.

This chain links TRBV5-1 with TRBJ2-7, with D unresolved. Per germline, CDR1 SGHRS and CDR2 YFSETQ. CDR3 length: 15 amino acids. With 0 bases removed from V and 6 bases from J, the gap between germline ends came to 16 bases. CDR3 protein: CASSLGLGSFGEQYF. Here the CDR3 DNA reads TGCGCCAGCAGCTTGGGCCTAGGCTCCTTCGGCGAGCAGTACTTC.

The rearrangement joins TRBV5-1 to TRBJ2-1, with 10 bases lining up with TRBD2. The CDR3 runs to 15 residues. Unmatched junction bases numbered 4, after V lost 2 bases and J lost 5 bases. CDR1 and CDR2 (germline): SGHRS, YFSETQ. The CDR3 coding sequence is TGCGCCAGCAGCTTAGGGCTAGCGGGGGACAATGAGCAGTTCTTC. Translating gives CASSLGLAGDNEQFF.

The rearrangement links TRBV28 to TRBJ1-1; TRBD1 is a possible D gene (6 bases). CDR3 length: 16 residues. Per the germline V gene, CDR1 is MDHEN and CDR2 is SYDVKM. The ends were cut back, 4 bases at V and 8 bases at J, with 23 bases in the middle. CDR3 sequence: CASSSPRGAYPREAFF. CDR3 in DNA: TGTGCCAGCAGTTCCCCCCGGGGGGCGTACCCCCGCGAAGCTTTCTTT.

The J gene is TRBJ1-5, the V gene TRBV6-5; D possibly corresponds to TRBD1 (5 bases). The length of the CDR3 is 13 residues. Trimming left V 10 bases short and J 3 bases short, with 13 bases between. Germline-derived CDR1 and CDR2 are MNHEY and SVGAGI. The CDR3 nucleotides read TGTGCCACCGAGACAGTCTCCAATCAGCCCCAGCATTTT. It encodes CATETVSNQPQHF.

The CDR3 bases are TGTGCCAGCAGCTTCTTCTCAGGGGGATCGGGGGAGCAGTACTTC. As protein: CASSFFSGGSGEQYF. V and J are TRBV7-2 and TRBJ2-7, with 7 nucleotides matching TRBD1. The CDR3 runs 15 residues. Trimming took 3 bases from V and 7 from J; bases not matched to a gene: 12. CDR1 and CDR2 (germline): SGHTA, FQGNSA.

This rearrangement joins TRBV7-9 to TRBJ1-3; D unclear. The CDR3 length is 16 residues. The germline V and J ends were trimmed by 2 bases and 2 bases, with 13 bases remaining between them. CDR1 and CDR2 from the germline V gene are SEHNR and FQNEAQ (reference sequence). CDR3 in DNA: TGTGCCAGCAGCTTACTCCGGGGAGAAGCTGGAAACACCATATATTTT. This sequence encodes CASSLLRGEAGNTIYF.

The chain combines TRBV6-6 with TRBJ1-2; D remains unclear. V was cut by 5 bases and J by 6 bases, with 13 bases left in between. CDR1 MNHNY and CDR2 SVGAGI come from the germline V gene (reference sequence). This CDR3 has 13 amino acids. The DNA of the CDR3 is TGTGCCAGCAGTCCCCCGCTCCGCGATGGCTACACCTTC. Translation gives CASSPPLRDGYTF.

The chain has TRBV30 and TRBJ2-1, with 12 bases identical to TRBD2. The CDR3 spans 15 residues. The germline V gene encodes CDR1 GTSNPN and CDR2 SVGIG (reference sequence). V dropped 3 bases and J dropped 4; count of bases not matched to a gene: 4. The chain's CDR3 is CAWSVGTSGYNEQFF. The CDR3 DNA reads TGTGCCTGGAGCGTCGGGACTAGCGGGTACAATGAGCAGTTCTTC. The variable domain in full, with the rest retrieved from reference TRBV30 and TRBJ2-1, is SQTIHQWPATLVQPVGSPLSLECTVEGTSNPNLYWYRQAAGRGLQLLFYSVGIGQISSEVPQNLSASRPQDRQFILSSKKLLLSDSGFYLCAWSVGTSGYNEQFFGPGTRLTVL.

The chain links TRBV3-1 (or the pseudogene TRBV3-2) to TRBJ1-2; 8 positions agree with TRBD1. The junction had 5 bases not matched to a gene; V was cut back by 1 base and J by 7 bases. The germline V gene encodes CDR1 LGHDT and CDR2 YNNKEL (reference sequence). The CDR3 runs 14 residues. CDR3 DNA sequence: TGTGCCAGCAGCCAAGGACAGGGGAGTAGTGGCTACACCTTC. It specifies CASSQGQGSSGYTF.

The genes are TRBV4-3 and TRBJ1-3, with D hard to call. Germline V gene sequence: CDR1 LGHNA, CDR2 YSLEER. The V and J ends lost 1 base and 2 bases respectively, with 12 bases between them. The CDR3 spans 16 residues. CDR3 sequence: CASSQVEGATGNTIYF. The CDR3 region has the DNA TGCGCCAGCAGCCAAGTAGAGGGAGCGACTGGAAACACCATATATTTT.

The rearrangement joins TRBV15 to TRBJ1-1, with no clear D. Germline V gene sequence: CDR1 LNHNV, CDR2 YYDKDF (reference sequence). The CDR3 contains 13 residues. Trimming took 2 bases from V and 7 from J, leaving 11 bases between them. CDR3 coding DNA: TGTGCCACCAGCAGACAACGTACTCTTGAAGCTTTCTTT. Amino acid sequence: CATSRQRTLEAFF.

The rearrangement joins TRBV5-1 to TRBJ2-1; TRBD1 matches 11 bases. V trimming: 4 bases; J trimming: 7 bases; junction bases outside the gene matches: 10. Germline loops: CDR1 SGHRS, CDR2 YFSETQ. The CDR3 spans 16 residues. CDR3 amino acids: CASSRDRGTFGNEQFF. The CDR3 bases are TGCGCCAGCAGCCGGGACAGGGGGACCTTTGGGAATGAGCAGTTCTTC.

V gene TRBV7-9 combines with J gene TRBJ1-2, with 7 bases lining up with TRBD1. In germline, CDR1 is SEHNR, CDR2 FQNEAQ (reference sequence). This CDR3 is 13 amino acids long. Trimming cost V 5 bases and J 5 bases; bases outside gene matches: 5. The CDR3 DNA sequence: TGTGCCAGCAGCCCAGGGGGGCCTTATGGCTACACCTTC. Translation gives CASSPGGPYGYTF.

This clone showed up just a few times. V gene TRBV27 combines with J gene TRBJ1-1, with D maybe TRBD1 (5 bases). Per the germline V gene, CDR1 is MNHEY and CDR2 is SMNVEV (reference sequence). The CDR3 has 16 residues. V was trimmed by 5 bases and J by 1 base, leaving 17 bases between them. CDR3: CASSPRLLGGNTEAFF. In nucleotides, the CDR3 is TGTGCCAGCAGTCCCCGCCTGCTCGGGGGGAACACTGAAGCTTTCTTT.

The CDR3 region has the DNA TGTGCCAGCAGCCCCGGGAATGAAAAACTGTTTTTT. Residues: CASSPGNEKLFF. The rearrangement joins TRBV3-1 (or the pseudogene TRBV3-2) to TRBJ1-4; D is uncertain. V lost 4 bases and J 5 bases, leaving 5 bases between the germline ends. Germline CDR1 reads LGHDT; CDR2 reads YNNKEL (reference sequence). The length of the CDR3 is 12 residues.

This CDR3 is CASSYRTGSYEQYF. In nucleotides, the CDR3 is TGTGCCAGCAGCTACCGGACAGGCTCCTACGAGCAGTACTTC. The genes are TRBV11-2 and TRBJ2-7; 7 positions match TRBD1. The J segment lost 0 bases and the V segment lost 4 bases, leaving 3 bases of the junction unmatched. Germline-derived CDR1 and CDR2 are SGHAT and FQNNGV. CDR3 size: 14 residues.

The table lists this clone with a count of one. The chain carries TRBV5-6 and TRBJ1-2, with D possibly being TRBD1 (6 bases). Trimming stripped 3 bases from V and 5 bases from J, with 11 bases between. In germline, CDR1 is SGHDT, CDR2 YYEEEE. The CDR3 contains 13 residues. As DNA, the CDR3 is TGTGCCAGCAGCTCCGGGACAACTTATGGCTACACCTTC. This encodes CASSSGTTYGYTF.

The CDR3 loop reads CASSQAWRESYEQYF. In nucleotides, the CDR3 is TGCGCCAGCAGCCAAGCTTGGAGAGAGTCCTACGAGCAGTACTTC. The V call is TRBV4-3, the J call TRBJ2-7; D is unclear. Trimming removed 1 base at V and 1 base at J, with 11 bases between. The CDR3 has 15 amino acids. CDR1 and CDR2 from the germline V gene are LGHNA and YSLEER.

The rearrangement uses TRBV27 and TRBJ1-1; weak D call: TRBD1 (6 bases). CDR1 MNHEY and CDR2 SMNVEV come from the germline V gene (reference sequence). CDR3 length equals 18 residues. Trimming shortened V by 5 bases and J by 1 base, and 23 bases separated the two germline ends. The CDR3 nucleotides are TGTGCCAGCAGTATCACGCCACTCCTCGGACAGAAGAACACTGAAGCTTTCTTT. It specifies CASSITPLLGQKNTEAFF.

The chain uses TRBV7-2 and TRBJ2-3; no clear D gene. V was cut by 2 bases and J by 2 bases, with 5 bases left in between. Germline CDR1 and CDR2: SGHTA and FQGNSA. The CDR3 is 13 amino acids. This CDR3 is CASSLPVTDTQYF. DNA for the CDR3: TGTGCCAGCAGCTTACCCGTCACAGATACGCAGTATTTT.

This sequence joins TRBV7-3 and TRBJ1-1, with D hard to call. This CDR3 comprises 15 residues. Per germline, CDR1 SGHTA and CDR2 FQGTGA. The V gene lost 2 bases and the J gene lost 2 bases, with 12 bases spanning the gap. CDR3 sequence reads: CASSLLRSQNTEAFF. Written as DNA, the CDR3 is TGTGCCAGCAGCTTACTCCGGAGCCAAAACACTGAAGCTTTCTTT.

The genes are TRBV21-1 and TRBJ2-7; the table assigns TRBD2, which was not confirmed against the DNA. TRBV21-1 is a documented pseudogene. The CDR3 totals 14 residues. The CDR3: CASSKARSFGIHHF. The CDR3 DNA follows: TGTGCCAGCAGCAAAGCTAGGAGTTTCGGCATTCACCACTTC.

The chain has TRBV6-6 and TRBJ1-1, with a possible D match to TRBD1 (6 bases). Germline CDR1 MNHNY, CDR2 SVGAGI (reference sequence). This CDR3 is 14 amino acids long. Trimming stripped 2 bases from V and 3 bases from J, with 10 bases between. As DNA, the CDR3 is TGTGCCAGCAGTTACCCTGACAGGTACACTGAAGCTTTCTTT. Translation gives CASSYPDRYTEAFF.

This clone was seen a handful of times. The chain joins TRBV3-1 (or the pseudogene TRBV3-2) to TRBJ2-1, with D perhaps TRBD2 (5 bases). The CDR3 contains 15 residues. CDR1 and CDR2 (germline): LGHDT, YNNKEL (reference sequence). Between the trimmed V and J ends, which lost 6 bases and 6 bases, there was a span of 18 bases. CDR3 sequence (DNA): TGTGCCAGCAGTCTTGGACTCGAGTTTGGCAATGAGCAGTTCTTC. Encoded protein: CASSLGLEFGNEQFF.

The V and J genes are TRBV6-5 and TRBJ1-2; the D gene is possibly TRBD1 (5 bases). The CDR3 is made up of 15 amino acids. Germline CDR1 is MNHEY and CDR2 is SVGAGI. V was clipped by 6 bases and J by 1 base, with 15 bases between them. The CDR3 is CASRNLRVGNYGYTF. DNA for the CDR3: TGTGCCAGCAGGAACCTCAGGGTTGGTAACTATGGCTACACCTTC.

The CDR3 here is CASSFLGSSMNTEAFF. Here the CDR3 DNA reads TGTGCCAGCAGCTTCCTCGGTAGCTCCATGAACACTGAAGCTTTCTTT. This rearrangement joins TRBV5-6 to TRBJ1-1; no definite D call. Germline lookup yields CDR1 SGHDT and CDR2 YYEEEE. The V gene lost 2 bases and the J gene lost 0 bases, with 14 bases spanning the gap. CDR3 length: 16 amino acids.